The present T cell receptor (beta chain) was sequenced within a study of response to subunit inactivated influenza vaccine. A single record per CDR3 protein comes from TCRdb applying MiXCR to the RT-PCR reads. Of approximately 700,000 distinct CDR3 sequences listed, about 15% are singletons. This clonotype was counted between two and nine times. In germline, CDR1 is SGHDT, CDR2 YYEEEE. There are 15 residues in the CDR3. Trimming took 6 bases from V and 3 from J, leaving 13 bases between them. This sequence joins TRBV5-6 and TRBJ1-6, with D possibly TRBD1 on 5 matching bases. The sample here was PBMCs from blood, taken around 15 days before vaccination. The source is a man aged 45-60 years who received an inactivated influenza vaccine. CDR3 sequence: CASTYGTGYNSPLHF. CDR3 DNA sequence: TGTGCCAGCACCTATGGGACCGGCTATAATTCACCCCTCCACTTT.